The entry below describes one T cell receptor beta chain. This entry comes from a study of blood T cell repertoires in COVID-19. Using immunoSEQ multiplex PCR, the repertoire was profiled, and TCRdb retains in-frame clones only, with some absent. The sample has a few hundred thousand clones, around 85% seen once. V lost 4 bases, J lost 4 bases, and 7 bases lay in between. The CDR3 has 11 residues. CDR1 and CDR2 (germline): DFQATT, SNEGSKA (reference sequence). The sample consisted of PBMCs or T cells enriched from blood (not recorded which). This sequence originates from a woman aged 45 to 65 who had recovered from COVID-19. This chain joins TRBV20-1 and TRBJ1-1, with D uncertain. CDR3 protein: CSATGSTEAFF. CDR3 nucleotides: TGCAGTGCTACCGGGAGCACTGAAGCTTTCTTT.